This T cell receptor (beta chain) was observed in a study of shared clonotypes between healthy human individuals. Study overall: Donor composition was a couple of women and a few men, aged 18 to 49. General study points: Sequencing depth was expected to influence donor clonotype sharing. Sorted-subset sequencing, rarefaction showed, was incomplete despite large depth.

Positive CCR7 selection of CD45RO-negative cells yielded the naive CD8 cells, and terminally differentiated effector memory CD45RA+ cells were excluded. Genomic DNA per cell subset filled all wells of several immunoSEQ plates. The method was immunoSEQ multiplex PCR; TCRdb's version includes in-frame clones alone and lacks a portion of them. The table shows around 2,000,000 clones, with about 92% occurring only once. The table lists this clone with a count of one. Its antigen is not identified. With V trimmed by 4 bases and J by 1 base, 5 bases remained unmatched. The CDR3 totals 17 residues. Germline V gene sequence: CDR1 MGHRA, CDR2 YSYEKL.

The genes are TRBV4-1 and TRBJ2-6; 9 bases agree with TRBD1. Specimen: naive CD8+ T cells from PBMCs. This TCR was sampled from a man in his late teens or twenties in good health. Some clones in this sample may be carry-over from other donors' samples. CDR3 bases: TGCGCCAGCAGCCTTATGGGGACAGGGTCTGGGGCCAACGTCCTGACTTTC. This codes for CASSLMGTGSGANVLTF.